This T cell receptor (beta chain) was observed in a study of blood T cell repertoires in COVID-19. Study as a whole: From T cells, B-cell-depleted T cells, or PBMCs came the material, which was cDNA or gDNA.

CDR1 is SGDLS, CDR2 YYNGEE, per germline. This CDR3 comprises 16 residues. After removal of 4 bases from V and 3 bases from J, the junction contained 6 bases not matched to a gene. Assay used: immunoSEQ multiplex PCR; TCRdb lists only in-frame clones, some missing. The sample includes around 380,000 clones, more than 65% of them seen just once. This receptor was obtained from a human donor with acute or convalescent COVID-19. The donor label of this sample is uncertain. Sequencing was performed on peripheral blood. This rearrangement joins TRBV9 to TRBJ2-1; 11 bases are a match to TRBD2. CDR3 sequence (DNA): TGTGCCAGCAGCAAACCGGGACTAGCGGACTACAATGAGCAGTTCTTC. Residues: CASSKPGLADYNEQFF.